The 3 T cell receptor beta chains given below trace back to one sample, sequenced in a study of T cell responses to AZD1222 COVID-19 vaccine (dated by TCRdb to 2020 to 2022). Library generation was performed with the immunoSEQ multiplex PCR assay. Held by TCRdb, this immuneACCESS table contains in-frame sequences only and omits some clones. Under half of the omission traces to an unresolved V gene where checked; the cause of the rest is unknown. The sample profile shows some 200,000 clones; approximately 90% of them were found once. About 6.1% of the sample belongs to the ten largest clones. The time point label, read with the paper, signifies: baseline before first vaccination. The material sequenced was peripheral blood, taken on day 0 of AZD1222 vaccination. All receptors derive from an adult in good health.

The gene calls are TRBV28 and TRBJ2-3; TRBD2 matches at 10 bases. This CDR3 spans 16 amino acids. V gave up 1 base and J gave up 5 bases; unmatched junction bases: 6. Germline V CDR1 and CDR2: MDHEN, SYDVKM. In DNA form, the CDR3 reads TGTGCCAGCAGTTTATCTAGCGGGAGTGGGATAGATACGCAGTATTTT. Translation gives CASSLSSGSGIDTQYF.

This clone was detected only once. CDR3 sequence (DNA): TGCGCCAGCGGTAGTGGAGGGAACACCGGGGAGCTGTTTTTT. This gives the protein CASGSGGNTGELFF. This chain links TRBV10-1 with TRBJ2-2; D may be TRBD2 (5 bases). CDR3 length: 14 residues. Trimming cost V 8 bases and J 1 base, with 11 bases left between them. The germline V gene encodes CDR1 WNHNN and CDR2 SYGVQD (reference sequence).

This clone was observed a single time. This chain joins TRBV29-1 and TRBJ2-7, with 11 bases matching TRBD2. V trimming: 3 bases; J trimming: 3 bases; junction bases outside the gene matches: 10. CDR1 SQVTM and CDR2 ANQGSEA come from the germline V gene. This CDR3 is 16 amino acids long. The CDR3 coding sequence is TGCAGCGTTGAGGGTAGCGGGGGGGTTCGAGACTACGAGCAGTACTTC. Amino acid sequence: CSVEGSGGVRDYEQYF.